These 16 T cell receptor beta chains were sequenced from one sample in a study of blood T cell repertoires in COVID-19. Using immunoSEQ multiplex PCR, the repertoire was profiled, and TCRdb retains in-frame clones only, with some absent. The sample holds about 51,000 clones; more than 70% are singletons and the top ten take 3.5% to 4.5%. The material sequenced was peripheral blood. These receptors all stem from a man at least 80 years old with active COVID-19.

This clone came up a few times. The V and J genes are TRBV7-8 and TRBJ2-1, with 9 nucleotides matching TRBD2. This CDR3 region has 19 residues. Germline V gives CDR1 SGHVS, CDR2 FQNEAQ. V gave up 0 bases and J gave up 8 bases; unmatched junction bases: 17. The CDR3 reads CASSLALYRLADSIDEQFF. The CDR3 DNA reads as TGTGCCAGCAGCTTAGCGCTATATCGACTAGCGGACAGTATCGATGAGCAGTTCTTC.

This clone was seen a few times. The V gene is TRBV20-1, the J gene TRBJ1-2, with D uncertain. Trimming shortened V by 4 bases and J by 6 bases, and 6 bases separated the two germline ends. The CDR3 spans 10 residues. Germline V gives CDR1 DFQATT, CDR2 SNEGSKA (reference sequence). CDR3 nucleotide sequence: TGCAGTGCTAAGGAGAATGGCTACACCTTC. It translates to CSAKENGYTF.

CDR3 sequence: CASSLEWGQNSPLHF. The CDR3 nucleotides read TGTGCCAGCAGCTTAGAGTGGGGGCAAAATTCACCCCTCCACTTT. The V gene is TRBV11-2, the J gene TRBJ1-6; TRBD1 might be the D (6 bases). The CDR3 sequence is 15 residues long. The germline V gene has CDR1 SGHAT and CDR2 FQNNGV. V was pared by 0 bases and J by 7 bases, with 10 bases between. Using reference TRBV11-2 and TRBJ1-6 for the parts outside the CDR3, the full variable domain is EAGVAQSPRYKIIEKRQSVAFWCNPISGHATLYWYQQILGQGPKLLIQFQNNGVVDDSQLPKDRFSAERLKGVDSTLKIQPAKLEDSAVYLCASSLEWGQNSPLHFGNGTRLTVT.

The V and J genes are TRBV24-1 and TRBJ2-7, with 7 bases lining up with TRBD2. The CDR3 runs to 15 residues. Unmatched junction bases numbered 8, after V lost 4 bases and J lost 3 bases. Per the germline V gene, CDR1 is KGHDR and CDR2 is SFDVKD. The CDR3 nucleotides read TGTGCCACCAGTGAATCAGCGGGAAAGGGCTACGAGCAGTACTTC. As protein: CATSESAGKGYEQYF.

The chain uses TRBV7-9 and TRBJ2-3; D is undetermined. Germline V gene sequence: CDR1 SEHNR, CDR2 FQNEAQ (reference sequence). The CDR3 is 11 amino acids. V lost 4 bases to trimming and J lost 3 bases, with 2 bases between them. CDR3 sequence reads: CASSSTDTQYF. The CDR3 region has the DNA TGTGCCAGCAGCTCTACAGATACGCAGTATTTT.

This sequence joins TRBV14 and TRBJ2-7; D call uncertain. This CDR3 is built from 17 residues. CDR1 is SGHDN, CDR2 FVKESK, per germline. Trimming cost V 0 bases and J 1 base, with 16 bases left between them. The CDR3 region has the DNA TGTGCCAGCAGCCAAGATTATTCGCGGCGAGCGTCCTACGAGCAGTACTTC. This codes for CASSQDYSRRASYEQYF.

The gene calls are TRBV7-2 and TRBJ2-3; 8 bases are a match to TRBD2. The V and J ends lost 3 bases and 3 bases, in that order; junction bases with no gene match: 5. CDR1 is SGHTA and CDR2 is FQGNSA in the germline V gene. The CDR3 contains 15 residues. The CDR3 region has the DNA TGTGCCAGCAGCTTGGAGATAGCGGGAACAGATACGCAGTATTTT. Amino acids: CASSLEIAGTDTQYF.

CDR3 DNA: TGTGCCAGCAGCCATACGGACAGATACAATGAGCAGTTCTTC. Translating it yields CASSHTDRYNEQFF. V is TRBV7-7 and J is TRBJ2-1; possible D gene TRBD1, 6 bases. This CDR3 is 14 amino acids long. Germline V gene lookup returns CDR1 SSHAT and CDR2 FNYEAQ (reference sequence). Between the trimmed V and J ends, which lost 5 bases and 4 bases, there was a span of 12 bases.

This clone is a singleton in its sample. The rearrangement links TRBV9 to TRBJ1-4; no firm D call. Trimming cost V 4 bases and J 4 bases, with 11 bases left between them. CDR3 length: 14 amino acids. Germline V gene lookup returns CDR1 SGDLS and CDR2 YYNGEE. The CDR3, as DNA: TGTGCCAGCAGCCCCGAGGGTGTTAATGAAAAACTGTTTTTT. Protein: CASSPEGVNEKLFF.

V and J are TRBV28 and TRBJ1-5, with 7 bases matching TRBD1. The V segment lost 6 bases and the J segment 1 base; nucleotides outside the gene matches: 3. Germline values: CDR1 MDHEN, CDR2 SYDVKM. The CDR3 covers 14 residues. DNA for the CDR3: TGTGCCAGCAGCACGGGACAGAGCAATCAGCCCCAGCATTTT. Amino acids: CASSTGQSNQPQHF. The variable domain in full, with the rest retrieved from reference TRBV28 and TRBJ1-5, is DVKVTQSSRYLVKRTGEKVFLECVQDMDHENMFWYRQDPGLGLRLIYFSYDVKMKEKGDIPEGYSVSREKKERFSLILESASTNQTSMYLCASSTGQSNQPQHFGDGTRLSIL.

The rearrangement uses TRBV28 and TRBJ1-3; D not resolved. V was shortened by 8 bases and J by 0 bases, with 8 bases between the two germline ends. The germline V gene encodes CDR1 MDHEN and CDR2 SYDVKM. The CDR3 extends over 13 amino acids. CDR3 residues: CASSGYSGNTIYF. The CDR3 DNA is TGTGCCAGCTCAGGATACTCTGGAAACACCATATATTTT.

The V call is TRBV2, the J call TRBJ1-4, with D perhaps matching TRBD1 (5 bases). V dropped 8 bases and J dropped 6 bases, with 10 bases sitting between them. The V gene's germline CDR1 is SNHLY and CDR2 FYNNEI. The CDR3 consists of 12 residues. In DNA form, the CDR3 reads TGTGCCAGCCTAAAACAGGATGAAAAACTGTTTTTT. Protein: CASLKQDEKLFF.

This sequence joins TRBV19 and TRBJ2-7; 12 bases align to TRBD2. Trimming removed 5 bases from V and 6 bases from J; junction bases left unmatched: 8. The CDR3 has 15 residues. The germline V gene encodes CDR1 LNHDA and CDR2 SQIVND (reference sequence). The CDR3 here is CASSLGLAGSAEQYF. The DNA of the CDR3 is TGTGCCAGTAGTCTCGGACTAGCGGGATCTGCCGAGCAGTACTTC.

V gene TRBV28 combines with J gene TRBJ2-5, with 10 bases that match TRBD2. J was trimmed by 0 bases and V by 5 bases; bases with no gene match: 6. Germline CDR1 MDHEN, CDR2 SYDVKM. This CDR3 has 16 amino acids. In nucleotides, the CDR3 is TGTGCCAGCAGTGGTCCGACTAGCGGGTACCAAGAGACCCAGTACTTC. Residues: CASSGPTSGYQETQYF.

J is TRBJ1-1 and V is TRBV15; D possibly corresponds to TRBD1 (6 bases). CDR3 length: 18 residues. The V gene lost 0 bases and the J gene lost 5 bases, with 22 bases spanning the gap. Germline CDR1 and CDR2: LNHNV and YYDKDF (reference sequence). CDR3 in DNA: TGTGCCACCAGCAGAGAGCGGAACAGGGTAAATGTCATTACTGAAGCTTTCTTT. Residues: CATSRERNRVNVITEAFF.

Notes on this clone: The identical CDR3 is also encoded by other nucleotide sequences in the sample. The rearrangement joins TRBV19 to TRBJ2-3; D not certain. CDR3 length: 12 residues. Germline V gives CDR1 LNHDA, CDR2 SQIVND (reference sequence). The V end was cut by 5 bases, the J end by 5 bases, with 8 bases between. CDR3 DNA: TGTGCCAGTAGTCCCCGAGGAGATACGCAGTATTTT. Protein sequence: CASSPRGDTQYF.